What follows describes a single T cell receptor (beta chain). Its target is unknown. The data stem from a study of T-cell memory formation after mild COVID-19. The wider study: Each donor largely had its own TCR clusters. Findings of the study overall: Among clones contracting day 15 to 85, CD4/CD8 was balanced, whereas later expanders leaned CD4+. Cross-reactive memory appears to have joined, as suggested by some responding clones showing up in pre-infection memory.

5'RACE with constant-segment primers built TCRalpha and TCRbeta cDNA libraries with UMIs. TCRdb itself ran the 5' RACE reads through MiXCR, one entry per CDR3 protein. The data contain about 180,000 distinct CDR3 sequences, roughly 18% of them seen just once; the ten biggest clones take up around 3.9%. This CDR3 has 12 amino acids. Trimming shortened V by 8 bases and J by 1 base, and 9 bases separated the two germline ends. Germline values: CDR1 SGHRS, CDR2 YFSETQ. The chain combines TRBV5-1 with TRBJ1-1, with D possibly being TRBD1 (5 bases). Source material: PBMCs or a T cell subset sorted from them (not recorded which). This clonotype was sampled from a man between 18 and 35 years old who had mild COVID-19 (a few samples of this study predate the infection). Cell type and time point are not known. The CDR3, as DNA: TGCGCCAGGGGGGAGGGGAACACTGAAGCTTTCTTT. It encodes CARGEGNTEAFF.